What follows are 25 T cell receptor beta chains derived from one specimen sequenced in a study of T cells after yellow fever vaccination. TCRdb reprocessed the 5' RACE reads via MiXCR and lists one record per CDR3 protein. Here the sample spans approximately 150,000 distinct CDR3 sequences, 7% to 10% being singletons. Sequencing was performed on CD8+ T cells sorted from PBMCs, taken 45 days after the yellow fever booster vaccination. The receptors were gathered from a man aged 18 to 29 who received the YFV17D yellow fever vaccine.

This clonotype was found a few times. J is TRBJ1-1 and V is TRBV7-9; 7 bases are a match to TRBD1. Germline CDR1 and CDR2: SEHNR and FQNEAQ (reference sequence). This CDR3 contains 15 residues. After removal of 11 bases from V and 0 bases from J, the junction contained 12 bases not matched to a gene. Here the CDR3 reads CAGSGGGHMNTEAFF. The CDR3 DNA follows: TGTGCCGGTTCAGGGGGTGGGCATATGAACACTGAAGCTTTCTTT.

This chain uses TRBV6-1 with TRBJ2-2; 9 bases agree with TRBD1. The CDR3 runs to 15 residues. Germline trimming cut 3 bases from V and 3 bases from J; bases unmatched to any gene: 2. Germline loops: CDR1 MNHNS, CDR2 SASEGT. The CDR3 spells CASSEDRGDTGELFF. The CDR3, as DNA: TGTGCCAGCAGTGAGGACAGGGGAGACACCGGGGAGCTGTTTTTT.

The chain links TRBV5-1 to TRBJ2-2; D may be TRBD2 (5 bases). Germline V gene lookup returns CDR1 SGHRS and CDR2 YFSETQ. The CDR3 spans 14 residues. Trimming removed 2 bases from V and 4 bases from J, with 9 bases in between. The CDR3 sequence: CASSFRGSTGELFF. The CDR3 bases are TGCGCCAGCAGCTTTAGAGGGAGCACCGGGGAGCTGTTTTTT.

There are a few counts of this clonotype. The rearrangement uses TRBV5-1 and TRBJ2-1, with 8 bases matching TRBD1. Trimming removed 3 bases from V and 6 bases from J; junction bases left unmatched: 5. The CDR3 sequence is 14 residues long. Per the germline V gene, CDR1 is SGHRS and CDR2 is YFSETQ. CDR3 bases: TGCGCCAGCAGCTCAAAGACAGGGGTCAATGAGCAGTTCTTC. This encodes CASSSKTGVNEQFF. Drawing the rest from reference TRBV5-1 and TRBJ2-1, the complete variable domain is KAGVTQTPRYLIKTRGQQVTLSCSPISGHRSVSWYQQTPGQGLQFLFEYFSETQRNKGNFPGRFSGRQFSNSRSEMNVSTLELGDSALYLCASSSKTGVNEQFFGPGTRLTVL.

V usage is TRBV5-1 and J usage is TRBJ2-2; D unclear. The V gene's germline CDR1 is SGHRS and CDR2 YFSETQ. Trimming stripped 0 bases from V and 5 bases from J, with 5 bases between. The CDR3 spans 13 residues. CDR3 DNA sequence: TGCGCCAGCAGCTTGGTGCAGACCGGGGAGCTGTTTTTT. It encodes CASSLVQTGELFF.

The V and J genes are TRBV7-9 and TRBJ2-5; 8 nucleotides match TRBD2. V shed 7 bases, J shed 0 bases, and the junction held 7 bases outside the gene matches. The CDR3 extends over 15 amino acids. Germline-derived CDR1 and CDR2 are SEHNR and FQNEAQ (reference sequence). DNA of the CDR3: TGTGCCAGCACTCCGTTAGCGGGGAACCAAGAGACCCAGTACTTC. This translates into CASTPLAGNQETQYF.

The chain employs TRBV7-8 and TRBJ1-1; D is unresolved. V lost 5 bases and J lost 7, with 11 bases in between. CDR3 size: 12 residues. Germline CDR1 and CDR2: SGHVS and FQNEAQ. The CDR3 is CASSLDSLEAFF. CDR3 DNA sequence: TGTGCCAGCAGCCTGGACTCCCTTGAAGCTTTCTTT.

This clonotype turned up a few times. The V gene is TRBV6-2 or TRBV6-3, the J gene TRBJ2-7, with TRBD1 identical over 8 bases. CDR1 and CDR2 (germline): MNHEY, SVGEGT. J was trimmed by 6 bases and V by 6 bases; bases with no gene match: 10. CDR3 length equals 14 residues. The CDR3, as DNA: TGTGCCAGCAGCACTGACAGGGGAAGTATCGAGCAGTACGTC. It translates to CASSTDRGSIEQYV.

The chain couples TRBV7-2 to TRBJ2-5, with 16 nucleotides matching TRBD2. This CDR3 contains 18 residues. The ends lost 5 bases at V and 4 bases at J; junction bases unmatched: 10. CDR1 SGHTA and CDR2 FQGNSA come from the germline V gene. CDR3 bases: TGTGCCAGCAGCACGGCGGGACTAGCGGGGGGGGAAGCAGAGACCCAGTACTTC. Amino acid sequence: CASSTAGLAGGEAETQYF. Full variable domain (outside the CDR3, taken from reference TRBV7-2 and TRBJ2-5): GAGVSQSPSNKVTEKGKDVELRCDPISGHTALYWYRQSLGQGLEFLIYFQGNSAPDKSGLPSDRFSAERTGGSVSTLTIQRTQQEDSAVYLCASSTAGLAGGEAETQYFGPGTRLLVL.

The chain is built from TRBV20-1 and TRBJ2-7; 9 bases fit TRBD1. The germline gives CDR1 DFQATT, CDR2 SNEGSKA (reference sequence). The CDR3 runs 13 residues. CDR3 coding DNA: TGCAGCGCGGAGACAGGGGGATTCGACGAGCAGTACTTC. It is translated as CSAETGGFDEQYF.

This clonotype occurred many times. The chain is built from TRBV4-3 and TRBJ2-7, with 7 bases fitting TRBD1. The CDR3 is 15 amino acids. The junction had 3 bases not matched to a gene; V was cut back by 0 bases and J by 1 base. Germline V lookup: CDR1 LGHNA, CDR2 YSLEER. CDR3 amino acids: CASSQEGTVSYEQYF. In DNA form, the CDR3 reads TGCGCCAGCAGCCAAGAGGGGACAGTTTCCTACGAGCAGTACTTC.

Worth noting for this clonotype: This may be a read error: a much more frequent sequence differs by one nucleotide. Since the CDR3 does not end with the conserved phenylalanine or tryptophan, this likely comes from a read error. V usage is TRBV29-1 and J usage is TRBJ1-3, with D possibly TRBD1 on 5 matching bases. The CDR3 has 13 amino acids. CDR1 SQVTM and CDR2 ANQGSEA come from the germline V gene. Trimming took off 5 bases at V and 2 bases at J, with 10 bases between the two ends. CDR3 bases: TGCAGCGTTTCGGGGGTTACTGGAAACACCATATATATT. Residues: CSVSGVTGNTIYI.

This clonotype was seen more than once but under ten times. The chain joins TRBV15 to TRBJ1-4, with no clear D. The CDR3 covers 15 residues. V dropped 0 bases and J dropped 8 bases, with 13 bases sitting between them. Germline V gives CDR1 LNHNV, CDR2 YYDKDF (reference sequence). CDR3 sequence: CATSRDLGFNEKLFF. CDR3 sequence (DNA): TGTGCCACCAGCAGAGACCTAGGATTTAACGAAAAACTGTTTTTT.

This clonotype was recorded at least ten times. The chain employs TRBV7-9 and TRBJ1-1; D uncertain. CDR1 SEHNR and CDR2 FQNEAQ come from the germline V gene (reference sequence). Trimming cost V 0 bases and J 4 bases, with 3 bases left between them. This CDR3 has 12 amino acids. The CDR3 nucleotides are TGTGCCAGCAGCTTAGCAGCCACTGAAGCTTTCTTT. Its translation is CASSLAATEAFF.

The table lists this clonotype with a few counts. V gene TRBV6-2 or TRBV6-3 combines with J gene TRBJ2-7, with D hard to call. CDR1 and CDR2 from the germline V gene are MNHEY and SVGEGT. Trimming shortened V by 2 bases and J by 4 bases, and 12 bases separated the two germline ends. This CDR3 is 14 amino acids long. CDR3 amino acids: CASSYLQVGYEQYF. The CDR3 nucleotides are TGTGCCAGCAGTTACCTTCAGGTGGGGTACGAGCAGTACTTC.

Only a few counts were recorded for this clonotype. CDR3: CASSYQGGSSYNEQFF. DNA of the CDR3: TGTGCCAGCAGTTACCAGGGGGGAAGCTCCTACAATGAGCAGTTCTTC. The V call is TRBV6-6, the J call TRBJ2-1, with D tentatively TRBD1 (7 bases). Trimming removed 2 bases at V and 0 bases at J, with 11 bases between. This CDR3 comprises 16 residues. CDR1 is MNHNY and CDR2 is SVGAGI in the germline V gene (reference sequence).

The CDR3 region is CASSLPEQETQYF. The CDR3 DNA reads TGTGCCAGCAGCTTGCCAGAACAAGAGACCCAGTACTTC. The chain combines TRBV13 with TRBJ2-5; no clear D gene. V lost 3 bases to trimming and J lost 2 bases, with 7 bases between them. The CDR3 consists of 13 residues. From germline, CDR1 is PRHDT and CDR2 FYEKMQ (reference sequence).

The gene calls are TRBV5-1 and TRBJ2-2; 10 bases align to TRBD1. In germline, CDR1 is SGHRS, CDR2 YFSETQ. The CDR3 is 16 amino acids. V lost 5 bases to trimming and J lost 0 bases; unmatched junction nucleotides: 4. Here the CDR3 reads CASRPGQGANTGELFF. The CDR3 DNA sequence: TGCGCCAGCAGACCTGGACAGGGGGCGAACACCGGGGAGCTGTTTTTT.

This rearrangement joins TRBV5-1 to TRBJ1-1, with 7 bases identical to TRBD1. CDR1 is SGHRS and CDR2 is YFSETQ in the germline V gene. This CDR3 is 13 amino acids long. V was pared by 4 bases and J by 6 bases, with 6 bases of the junction left unmatched. The CDR3 region is CASSPYRGPEAFF. The CDR3 nucleotides are TGCGCCAGCAGCCCCTACAGGGGCCCTGAAGCTTTCTTT.

In its sample, this clonotype was seen many times. The rearrangement links TRBV11-1 to TRBJ2-2, with 8 nucleotides matching TRBD2. Per germline, CDR1 SGHAT and CDR2 FQDESV (reference sequence). This CDR3 contains 17 residues. After removal of 5 bases from V and 4 bases from J, the junction contained 12 bases not matched to a gene. The CDR3 sequence is CASSPREAMEFTGELFF. The CDR3 DNA is TGTGCCAGCAGCCCGCGGGAGGCCATGGAGTTCACCGGGGAGCTGTTTTTT.

The CDR3 loop is CASSWGQNNQPQHF. The CDR3 nucleotides read TGTGCCAGCAGCTGGGGACAGAACAATCAGCCCCAGCATTTT. The chain links TRBV12-3 or TRBV12-4 to TRBJ1-5; 7 bases map to TRBD1. This CDR3 region has 14 residues. J was trimmed by 3 bases and V by 6 bases; bases with no gene match: 5.

This chain links TRBV2 with TRBJ2-1, with no clear D. Germline CDR1 and CDR2: SNHLY and FYNNEI. V gave up 4 bases and J gave up 5 bases, with 18 bases separating them. This CDR3 comprises 16 residues. In DNA form, the CDR3 reads TGTGCCAGCAGTGCATGGACCCCCCCGGCGGACAATGAGCAGTTCTTC. It codes for CASSAWTPPADNEQFF.

This clonotype was seen a few times. The chain carries TRBV20-1 and TRBJ2-1; 11 nucleotides line up with TRBD1. Germline V gives CDR1 DFQATT, CDR2 SNEGSKA (reference sequence). V gave up 4 bases and J gave up 7 bases; unmatched junction bases: 6. This CDR3 contains 14 residues. This CDR3 is CSANRDRGRNEQFF. The DNA of the CDR3 is TGCAGTGCTAACCGGGACAGGGGGAGAAATGAGCAGTTCTTC.

This clonotype was found a few times. J is TRBJ1-2 and V is TRBV4-1; the D is unclear. This CDR3 contains 14 residues. Trimming shortened V by 0 bases and J by 5 bases, and 10 bases separated the two germline ends. Per germline, CDR1 MGHRA and CDR2 YSYEKL. The CDR3 nucleotides read TGCGCCAGCAGCCAAGATTTTGCCCAATATGGCTACACCTTC. Protein sequence: CASSQDFAQYGYTF.

The chain recombines TRBV20-1 with TRBJ2-3; 8 nucleotides agree with TRBD2. V lost 1 base to trimming and J lost 3 bases; unmatched junction nucleotides: 3. The CDR3 extends over 14 amino acids. In germline, CDR1 is DFQATT, CDR2 SNEGSKA (reference sequence). In DNA, the CDR3 is TGCAGTGCTAGAGGAGGGACTAGTACAGATACGCAGTATTTT. Translation: CSARGGTSTDTQYF.